The present T cell receptor (beta chain) was sequenced within a study of blood T cells in healthy people across ages. With a J-beta primer mix and a sample-barcoded 5' primer, a second PCR ran about 7 to 12 cycles. Each cDNA molecule received a tag from a template-switch adaptor that had 12 random nucleotides. TCRdb re-called the 5' RACE reads with MiXCR, one entry per CDR3 protein. This table holds about 800,000 distinct CDR3 sequences, over 45% found once. This TCR came from a man under 40 in good health. The sample taken for sequencing was blood.

The CDR3 loop is CASSFQGGEEKLFF. CDR3 nucleotide sequence: TGTGCCAGCAGTTTTCAAGGGGGTGAAGAAAAACTGTTTTTT. This chain links TRBV12-3 or TRBV12-4 with TRBJ1-4, with D possibly TRBD1 on 6 matching bases. CDR3 length: 14 amino acids. V was shortened by 3 bases and J by 8 bases, with 13 bases between the two germline ends.